The T cell receptor beta chain described here comes from a study of cytomegalovirus exposure and HLA in healthy donors. As concerns this clone: Its antigen is as yet unknown.

Whole-study findings and limits: Three chains linked to CMV were shown in vitro to be specific for CMV antigens. Among TCR beta chains of equal frequency, HLA-associated ones were more clonally expanded in a later analysis. A later analysis found common viral pathogens apparently linked to several of the most significant clusters.

The germline gives CDR1 SNHLY, CDR2 FYNNEI. V lost 7 bases to trimming and J lost 1 base; unmatched junction nucleotides: 9. The CDR3 sequence is 16 residues long. This PCR relied on a set of 60 Vbeta primers and 13 Jbeta primers. Produced via immunoSEQ multiplex PCR; TCRdb's table is partial and in-frame only. The sample has some 70,000 clones; under 80% are singletons. Sequencing used PBMCs. This TCR was recovered from a male donor in good health and CMV-seropositive. This chain joins TRBV2 and TRBJ2-4; 8 nucleotides agree with TRBD1. The CDR3 loop is CASINQGATAKNIQYF. The CDR3 DNA reads TGTGCCAGCATCAACCAGGGGGCGACGGCCAAAAACATTCAGTACTTC.